This T cell receptor (beta chain) was retrieved from a study of CD8 T cells in Susac syndrome. Study outcomes and limitations: A relatively small number of individuals underwent TCR sequencing and HLA analysis.

After extraction with the RNeasy kit, about 0.5 to 1 ug of the RNA was reverse transcribed using random hexamers. An immunoSEQ multiplex PCR generated amplified TCR beta CDR3 products spanning 54 Vbeta and 13 Jbeta. TCRdb fed the immunoSEQ multiplex PCR reads into MiXCR, producing one record per CDR3 protein. The sample yields some 57,000 distinct CDR3 sequences, over 85% seen once. The V and J ends lost 5 bases and 10 bases respectively, with 20 bases between them. This CDR3 has 15 amino acids. Germline values: CDR1 MNHEY, CDR2 SMNVEV (reference sequence). Comments on this clonotype: Antigen: not known.

Healthy donors acted as controls, with matching for age and sex. The rearrangement uses TRBV27 and TRBJ2-2; D remains ambiguous. The sequencing input was CD8+ T cells from PBMCs. This receptor was obtained from a human donor in good health. CDR3 in amino acids: CASSHKPHRAEELFF. In DNA, the CDR3 is TGTGCCAGCAGTCACAAACCCCACCGTGCCGAGGAGCTGTTTTTT.